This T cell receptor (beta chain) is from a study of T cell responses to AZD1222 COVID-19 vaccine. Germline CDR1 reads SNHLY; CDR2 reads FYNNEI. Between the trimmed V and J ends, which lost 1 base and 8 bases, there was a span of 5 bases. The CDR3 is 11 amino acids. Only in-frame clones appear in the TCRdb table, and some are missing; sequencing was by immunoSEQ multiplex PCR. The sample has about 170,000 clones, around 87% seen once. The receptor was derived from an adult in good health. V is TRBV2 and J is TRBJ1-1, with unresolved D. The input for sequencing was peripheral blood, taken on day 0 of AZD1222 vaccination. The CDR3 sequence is CASSEVAEAFF. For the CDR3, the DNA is TGTGCCAGCAGTGAAGTCGCCGAAGCTTTCTTT.